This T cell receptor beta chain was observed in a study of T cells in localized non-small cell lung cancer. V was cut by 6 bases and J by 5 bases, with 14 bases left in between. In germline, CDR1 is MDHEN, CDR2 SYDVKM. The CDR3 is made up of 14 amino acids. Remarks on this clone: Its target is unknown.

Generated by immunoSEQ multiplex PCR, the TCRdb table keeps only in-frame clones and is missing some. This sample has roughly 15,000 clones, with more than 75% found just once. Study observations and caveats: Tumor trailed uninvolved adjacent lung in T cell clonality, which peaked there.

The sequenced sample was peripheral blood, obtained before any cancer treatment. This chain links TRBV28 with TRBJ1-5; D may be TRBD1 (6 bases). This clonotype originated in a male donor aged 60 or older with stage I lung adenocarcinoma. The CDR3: CASSLGTPYQPQHF. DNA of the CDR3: TGTGCCAGCAGCCTGGGGACACCTTATCAGCCCCAGCATTTT.